The next 10 T cell receptor beta chains were all read from a single sample in a study of T cell responses to AZD1222 COVID-19 vaccine. Sequencing was performed with immunoSEQ multiplex PCR; in TCRdb, only in-frame clones are kept and a portion is missing. The table records 80,000 or so clones, about 92% of them present only once. Specimen: peripheral blood, collected 28 days after the second AZD1222 dose. The origin of the receptors is an adult who received the AZD1222 COVID-19 vaccine.

The V and J genes are TRBV5-1 and TRBJ2-7; D not certain. Trimming took off 3 bases at V and 7 bases at J, with 11 bases between the two ends. Germline V gene sequence: CDR1 SGHRS, CDR2 YFSETQ. The CDR3 runs 12 residues. The CDR3 nucleotides read TGCGCCAGCAGCTCCGGCGACGGAGAGCAGTACTTC. It is translated as CASSSGDGEQYF.

V and J are TRBV10-1 and TRBJ2-1, with 14 nucleotides matching TRBD2. CDR1 and CDR2 (germline): WNHNN, SYGVQD (reference sequence). V dropped 2 bases and J dropped 8; count of bases not matched to a gene: 2. The CDR3 is 15 amino acids. DNA of the CDR3: TGCGCCAGCAGTGAGGGGACTAGCGGGAGCGATGAGCAGTTCTTC. This translates into CASSEGTSGSDEQFF.

The chain joins TRBV6-5 to TRBJ1-1; D is uncertain. The germline V gene has CDR1 MNHEY and CDR2 SVGAGI. The CDR3 sequence is 13 residues long. Trimming took off 2 bases at V and 5 bases at J, with 9 bases between the two ends. The CDR3 DNA sequence: TGTGCCAGCAGTTACAATCCGGAAACTGAAGCTTTCTTT. Its translation is CASSYNPETEAFF.

The chain recombines TRBV6-6 with TRBJ1-2; D not resolved. The CDR3 extends over 16 amino acids. Germline V gene data show CDR1 as MNHNY and CDR2 as SVGAGI (reference sequence). Trimming took off 0 bases at V and 4 bases at J, with 15 bases between the two ends. The CDR3 protein is CASSYSTGPGSYGYTF. The CDR3 DNA reads as TGTGCCAGCAGTTACTCAACCGGCCCCGGTTCCTATGGCTACACCTTC.

This clone has just one count. The CDR3 spells CASSRYTGGLFYGYTF. The CDR3 coding sequence is TGTGCCAGCAGCAGATATACAGGTGGCCTCTTCTATGGCTACACCTTC. The V call is TRBV5-6, the J call TRBJ1-2; TRBD1 is a possible D gene (5 bases). V was clipped by 4 bases and J by 4 bases, with 20 bases between them. CDR1 is SGHDT, CDR2 YYEEEE, per germline. CDR3 length: 16 residues.

The chain carries TRBV27 and TRBJ1-5; 9 bases line up with TRBD1. J gave up 7 bases and V 3 bases, and 13 bases lay outside the gene matches. Germline CDR1 reads MNHEY; CDR2 reads SMNVEV (reference sequence). This CDR3 region has 17 residues. This CDR3 is CASSLPIEDRGRQPQHF. CDR3 DNA sequence: TGTGCCAGCAGTTTGCCGATAGAGGACAGGGGACGACAGCCCCAGCATTTT.

J is TRBJ2-3 and V is TRBV7-9, with 8 positions matching TRBD2. The CDR3 runs to 17 residues. Trimming at V came to 2 bases and at J to 2 bases, leaving 9 bases not matched to a gene. CDR1 is SEHNR and CDR2 is FQNEAQ in the germline V gene (reference sequence). The CDR3 nucleotides read TGTGCCAGCAGCTTAATGAGCGGGAGTGTAAACACAGATACGCAGTATTTT. Translating it yields CASSLMSGSVNTDTQYF.

The chain couples TRBV3-1 (or the pseudogene TRBV3-2) to TRBJ2-3; TRBD2 aligns across 11 bases. Germline V CDR1 and CDR2: LGHDT, YNNKEL (reference sequence). The CDR3 sequence is 15 residues long. V shed 4 bases, J shed 4 bases, and the junction held 4 bases outside the gene matches. CDR3: CASSLAGGPSDTQYF. In DNA, the CDR3 is TGTGCCAGCAGCCTAGCGGGAGGGCCTTCAGATACGCAGTATTTT.

The rearrangement joins TRBV11-3 to TRBJ2-5; D tentatively fits TRBD1 or TRBD2 (5 bases each). V shed 3 bases and J shed 3 bases, with 17 bases lying between them. Germline V gene sequence: CDR1 SGHNT, CDR2 YENEEA. CDR3 size: 16 residues. CDR3 sequence reads: CASSLGTVPSEETQYF. The CDR3, as DNA: TGTGCCAGCAGCTTGGGGACGGTTCCCTCCGAAGAGACCCAGTACTTC.

The sample holds one count of this clone. The V gene is TRBV30, the J gene TRBJ1-5; D may be TRBD1 (6 bases). Germline V gene lookup returns CDR1 GTSNPN and CDR2 SVGIG (reference sequence). The V end was cut by 0 bases, the J end by 2 bases, with 8 bases between. The CDR3 contains 14 residues. CDR3 loop: CAWSVPGGNQPQHF. DNA of the CDR3: TGTGCCTGGAGTGTACCAGGGGGCAATCAGCCCCAGCATTTT.